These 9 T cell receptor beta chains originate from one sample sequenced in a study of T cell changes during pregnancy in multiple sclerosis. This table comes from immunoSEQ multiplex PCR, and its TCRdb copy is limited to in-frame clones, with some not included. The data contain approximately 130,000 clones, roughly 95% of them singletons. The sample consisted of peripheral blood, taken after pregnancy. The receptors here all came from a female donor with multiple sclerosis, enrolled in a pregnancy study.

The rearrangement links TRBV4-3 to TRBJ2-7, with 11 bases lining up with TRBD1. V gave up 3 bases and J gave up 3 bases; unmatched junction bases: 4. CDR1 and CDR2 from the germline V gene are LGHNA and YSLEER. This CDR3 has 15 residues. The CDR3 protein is CASSHGQGADYEQYF. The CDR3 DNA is TGCGCCAGCAGCCATGGACAGGGGGCAGACTACGAGCAGTACTTC.

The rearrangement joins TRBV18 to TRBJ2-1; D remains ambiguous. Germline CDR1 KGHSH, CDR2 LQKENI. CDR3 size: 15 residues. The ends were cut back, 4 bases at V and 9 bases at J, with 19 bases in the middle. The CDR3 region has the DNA TGTGCCAGCTCACTATACGGTCCCCGGCAGCGTGAGCAGTTCTTC. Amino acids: CASSLYGPRQREQFF.

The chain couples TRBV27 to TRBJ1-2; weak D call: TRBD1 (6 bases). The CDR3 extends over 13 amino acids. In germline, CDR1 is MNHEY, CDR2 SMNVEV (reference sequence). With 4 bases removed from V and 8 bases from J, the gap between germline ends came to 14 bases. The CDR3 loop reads CASSSKRGLGYTF. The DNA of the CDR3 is TGTGCCAGCAGTTCCAAAAGGGGGTTGGGCTACACCTTC.

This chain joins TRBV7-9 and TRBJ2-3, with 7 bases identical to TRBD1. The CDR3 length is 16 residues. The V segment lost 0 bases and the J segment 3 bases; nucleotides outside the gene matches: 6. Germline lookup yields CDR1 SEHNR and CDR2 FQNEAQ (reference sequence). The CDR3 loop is CASSLAQGSLTDTQYF. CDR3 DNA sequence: TGTGCCAGCAGCTTAGCACAGGGGTCCCTTACAGATACGCAGTATTTT.

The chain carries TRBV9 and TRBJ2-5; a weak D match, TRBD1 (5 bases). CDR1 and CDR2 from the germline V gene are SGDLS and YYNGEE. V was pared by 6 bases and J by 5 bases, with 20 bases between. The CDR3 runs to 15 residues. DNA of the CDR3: TGTGCCAGCACAGAGTTTGGGGCCAGTCTCGAGACCCAGTACTTC. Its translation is CASTEFGASLETQYF.

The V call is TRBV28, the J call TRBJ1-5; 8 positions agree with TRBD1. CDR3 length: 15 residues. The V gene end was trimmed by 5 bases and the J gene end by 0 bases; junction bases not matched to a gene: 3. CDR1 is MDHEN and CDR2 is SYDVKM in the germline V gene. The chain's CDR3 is CASSNRGGSNQPQHF. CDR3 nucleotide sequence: TGTGCCAGCAGTAACAGGGGGGGTAGCAATCAGCCCCAGCATTTT.

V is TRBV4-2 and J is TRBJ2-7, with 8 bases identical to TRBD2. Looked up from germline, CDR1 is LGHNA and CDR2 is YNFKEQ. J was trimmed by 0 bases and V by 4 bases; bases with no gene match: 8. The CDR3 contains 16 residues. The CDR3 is CASSRSLAGSSYEQYF. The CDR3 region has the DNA TGTGCCAGCAGCCGGTCTTTAGCGGGAAGCTCCTACGAGCAGTACTTC.

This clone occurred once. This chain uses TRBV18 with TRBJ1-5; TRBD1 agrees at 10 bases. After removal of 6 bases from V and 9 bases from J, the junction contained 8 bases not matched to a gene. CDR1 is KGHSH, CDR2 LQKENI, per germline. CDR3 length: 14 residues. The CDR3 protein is CASSPPGQGWPQHF. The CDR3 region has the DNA TGTGCCAGCTCTCCGCCGGGACAGGGGTGGCCCCAGCATTTT. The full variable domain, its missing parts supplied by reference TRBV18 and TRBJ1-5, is NAGVMQNPRHLVRRRGQEARLRCSPMKGHSHVYWYRQLPEEGLKFMVYLQKENIIDESGMPKERFSAEFPKEGPSILRIQQVVRGDSAAYFCASSPPGQGWPQHFGDGTRLSIL.

The CDR3 DNA reads as TGTGCCAGCAGTTCTTACGACGCGAGGGGAAACACCATATATTTT. This gives the protein CASSSYDARGNTIYF. The J gene is TRBJ1-3, the V gene TRBV6-5; no clear D. Trimming left V 4 bases short and J 4 bases short, with 14 bases between. The CDR3 loop spans 15 amino acids. CDR1 is MNHEY, CDR2 SVGAGI, per germline.